This T cell receptor beta chain emerged from a study of blood T cell repertoires in COVID-19. Study-level information: From the United States, Italy and Spain came samples of acute and convalescent COVID-19. The analysed material was cDNA or gDNA that came from T cells, B-cell-depleted T cells, or PBMCs.

This CDR3 is built from 14 residues. The V and J ends lost 5 bases and 4 bases respectively, with 11 bases between them. Germline V lookup: CDR1 KGHSH, CDR2 LQKENI. How the authors handled the data: Reference gene primer amplification gave estimated nucleated cell counts. TCRdb's table, derived via immunoSEQ multiplex PCR, lists solely in-frame clones and lacks some. V and J calls and clone size are those listed in that table; D and trimming were worked out from the DNA. Here the sample spans 140,000 or so clones, more than 75% being singletons. Sequencing was performed on peripheral blood. V and J are TRBV18 and TRBJ2-2; D is undetermined. The clonotype comes from a human donor with acute or convalescent COVID-19. The donor label of this sample is uncertain. The CDR3 nucleotides read TGTGCCAGCTCAATCTCAGGTGGCACCGGGGAGCTGTTTTTT. Amino acids: CASSISGGTGELFF.